The 20 T cell receptor beta chains below all came from one sample that was sequenced in a study of cytomegalovirus exposure and HLA in healthy donors. The table came from immunoSEQ multiplex PCR; TCRdb's copy has only in-frame clones and leaves some out. The sample carries about 220,000 clones, approximately 80% recorded once. Sequenced: PBMCs. The receptor source for this set is a woman aged 30 to 39 in good health and CMV-seropositive.

This clone was observed a handful of times. The chain employs TRBV13 and TRBJ2-7, with D uncertain. CDR1 is PRHDT and CDR2 is FYEKMQ in the germline V gene (reference sequence). V gave up 2 bases and J gave up 5 bases, with 10 bases separating them. The CDR3 consists of 13 residues. The CDR3 DNA reads as TGTGCCAGCAGCTTATATGGACCCAACGAGCAGTACTTC. It specifies CASSLYGPNEQYF.

The DNA of the CDR3 is TGTGCCAGCAGCCGAACAGGGAACTTCTACGAGCAGTACTTC. Translation gives CASSRTGNFYEQYF. The rearrangement joins TRBV7-9 to TRBJ2-7, with D perhaps TRBD1 (6 bases). The V gene lost 5 bases and the J gene lost 3 bases, with 14 bases spanning the gap. This CDR3 is built from 14 residues. Germline-derived CDR1 and CDR2 are SEHNR and FQNEAQ (reference sequence). The full variable domain, in which reference TRBV7-9 and TRBJ2-7 provide the parts outside the CDR3, is DTGVSQNPRHKITKRGQNVTFRCDPISEHNRLYWYRQTLGQGPEFLTYFQNEAQLEKSRLLSDRFSAERPKGSFSTLEIQRTEQGDSAMYLCASSRTGNFYEQYFGPGTRLTVT.

The chain is built from TRBV14 and TRBJ1-1; D call uncertain. The V gene's germline CDR1 is SGHDN and CDR2 FVKESK. Trimming cost V 4 bases and J 3 bases, with 6 bases left between them. The CDR3 is 12 amino acids. CDR3 sequence: CASSLGDTEAFF. DNA of the CDR3: TGTGCCAGCAGCCTTGGGGACACTGAAGCTTTCTTT.

In this sample, this clone turned up once. V usage is TRBV30 and J usage is TRBJ1-2; 10 nucleotides line up with TRBD1. The junction had 11 bases not matched to a gene; V was cut back by 3 bases and J by 4 bases. This CDR3 has 16 amino acids. Looked up from germline, CDR1 is GTSNPN and CDR2 is SVGIG (reference sequence). CDR3 DNA sequence: TGTGCCTGGAGACTTTCCGGGACAGGGGTTTCCTATGGCTACACCTTC. It codes for CAWRLSGTGVSYGYTF.

This clone was detected once. The rearrangement uses TRBV30 and TRBJ2-7; no firm D call. Germline assignment: CDR1 GTSNPN and CDR2 SVGIG (reference sequence). Trimming cost V 0 bases and J 1 base, with 10 bases left between them. This CDR3 spans 14 amino acids. CDR3 in DNA: TGTGCCTGGAGTGTACAAGGGTGGTCCTACGAGCAGTACTTC. Translation: CAWSVQGWSYEQYF.

The chain combines TRBV7-9 with TRBJ2-7, with TRBD1 identical over 8 bases. Germline V lookup: CDR1 SEHNR, CDR2 FQNEAQ (reference sequence). With 5 bases clipped from V and 6 bases from J, the junction kept 9 bases outside the gene matches. CDR3 length: 14 residues. In DNA form, the CDR3 reads TGTGCCAGCAGCCCCGACAGGGGCGAGGGCGAGCAGTACTTC. This gives the protein CASSPDRGEGEQYF.

This clone was counted a single time. V gene TRBV6-5 combines with J gene TRBJ2-7; D uncertain. CDR3 length equals 12 residues. Germline V lookup: CDR1 MNHEY, CDR2 SVGAGI. V was shortened by 6 bases and J by 4 bases, with 10 bases between the two germline ends. Written as DNA, the CDR3 is TGTGCCAGCAGCCCTCACGGATACGAGCAGTACTTC. Its protein product is CASSPHGYEQYF.

The chain uses TRBV7-8 and TRBJ2-7; D uncertain. The V gene lost 3 bases and the J gene lost 3 bases, with 6 bases spanning the gap. In germline, CDR1 is SGHVS, CDR2 FQNEAQ. The CDR3 covers 12 residues. In DNA, the CDR3 is TGTGCCAGCAGCTTTAGTCACTACGAGCAGTACTTC. Translating gives CASSFSHYEQYF.

This chain links TRBV2 with TRBJ2-1; 10 nucleotides match TRBD1. J lost 5 bases, V lost 7 bases, and 8 bases had no gene match. The CDR3 extends over 15 amino acids. Germline V CDR1 and CDR2: SNHLY, FYNNEI. The CDR3 sequence is CASTKTGTGDNEQFF. In DNA form, the CDR3 reads TGTGCCAGCACCAAAACCGGGACAGGGGACAATGAGCAGTTCTTC.

The gene calls are TRBV11-2 and TRBJ1-1, with D possibly matching TRBD1 (6 bases). Germline loops: CDR1 SGHAT, CDR2 FQNNGV. The CDR3 spans 15 residues. V was trimmed by 2 bases and J by 4 bases, leaving 14 bases between them. The CDR3 sequence: CASSLSGGRGTEAFF. CDR3 DNA sequence: TGTGCCAGCAGCTTATCGGGGGGCCGGGGCACTGAAGCTTTCTTT.

V and J are TRBV9 and TRBJ1-1; D is perhaps TRBD1 (5 bases). Deletions cut 0 bases from V and 3 bases from J, with 12 bases between. This CDR3 contains 15 residues. Germline V gene lookup returns CDR1 SGDLS and CDR2 YYNGEE. CDR3 region: CASSVASGQDTEAFF. CDR3 nucleotides: TGTGCCAGCAGCGTAGCTTCAGGGCAGGACACTGAAGCTTTCTTT.

The rearrangement joins TRBV30 to TRBJ1-2; D unresolved. The ends were cut back, 3 bases at V and 0 bases at J, with 14 bases in the middle. Germline V gene sequence: CDR1 GTSNPN, CDR2 SVGIG (reference sequence). The CDR3 has 15 amino acids. The chain's CDR3 is CAWSPRIATNYGYTF. CDR3 coding DNA: TGTGCCTGGAGCCCCCGTATCGCCACTAACTATGGCTACACCTTC.

A single count supports this clone. The chain couples TRBV28 to TRBJ2-2, with 13 bases that match TRBD2. CDR3 length: 15 amino acids. Germline loops: CDR1 MDHEN, CDR2 SYDVKM. The V gene end was trimmed by 5 bases and the J gene end by 6 bases; junction bases not matched to a gene: 3. The CDR3, as DNA: TGTGCCAGCAGTCCGGGACTAGCGGGATCCGGGGAGCTGTTTTTT. This sequence encodes CASSPGLAGSGELFF.

The chain has TRBV28 and TRBJ1-2; unclear D gene. V gave up 2 bases and J gave up 2 bases, with 9 bases separating them. CDR3 length equals 14 residues. Germline CDR1 MDHEN, CDR2 SYDVKM. The CDR3 DNA reads TGTGCCAGCAGTTTAAACAGTGCGAACTATGGCTACACCTTC. Translation gives CASSLNSANYGYTF.

The chain recombines TRBV9 with TRBJ2-7, with a possible D match to TRBD1 (7 bases). CDR1 and CDR2 from the germline V gene are SGDLS and YYNGEE. The V end was cut by 5 bases, the J end by 10 bases, with 19 bases between. The CDR3 is 13 amino acids. The CDR3 loop is CASSPTEGAEQYF. CDR3 nucleotides: TGTGCCAGCAGTCCCACGGAGGGGGCAGAACAGTACTTC.

The chain has TRBV14 and TRBJ2-5; D is tentatively TRBD1 or TRBD2 (6 bases each). The CDR3 loop spans 16 amino acids. Trimming left V 1 base short and J 6 bases short, with 18 bases between. Germline V lookup: CDR1 SGHDN, CDR2 FVKESK. In DNA form, the CDR3 reads TGTGCCAGCAGCCAAGGTTTATGGGGGGCGGTTAAGACCCAGTACTTC. This gives the protein CASSQGLWGAVKTQYF. Using reference TRBV14 and TRBJ2-5 for the parts outside the CDR3, the full variable domain is EAGVTQFPSHSVIEKGQTVTLRCDPISGHDNLYWYRRVMGKEIKFLLHFVKESKQDESGMPNNRFLAERTGGTYSTLKVQPAELEDSGVYFCASSQGLWGAVKTQYFGPGTRLLVL.

The chain uses TRBV6-1 and TRBJ2-7; 10 bases agree with TRBD2. Trimming at V came to 3 bases and at J to 6 bases, leaving 5 bases not matched to a gene. The V gene's germline CDR1 is MNHNS and CDR2 SASEGT. This CDR3 comprises 14 residues. Written as DNA, the CDR3 is TGTGCCAGCAGTGATACACCTAGCGGGAGCGAGCAGTACTTC. Protein: CASSDTPSGSEQYF.

The V call is TRBV11-2, the J call TRBJ1-4; a weak D match, TRBD1 (6 bases). The germline V gene encodes CDR1 SGHAT and CDR2 FQNNGV. V lost 4 bases, J lost 4 bases, and 13 bases lay in between. The CDR3 covers 15 residues. The CDR3 DNA is TGTGCCAGCAGCTACAGGGCACAGGGTAATGAAAAACTGTTTTTT. This encodes CASSYRAQGNEKLFF.

The chain recombines TRBV9 with TRBJ2-2; D not resolved. V lost 2 bases and J lost 7, with 3 bases in between. Germline V gives CDR1 SGDLS, CDR2 YYNGEE. The CDR3 contains 11 residues. CDR3 region: CASSVLGELFF. In nucleotides, the CDR3 is TGTGCCAGCAGCGTTCTCGGGGAGCTGTTTTTT.

A word on this clone: This same CDR3 is encoded by further DNA sequences in the sample. The chain carries TRBV6-5 and TRBJ1-2; the D is unclear. Germline CDR1 MNHEY, CDR2 SVGAGI. V lost 0 bases and J 0 bases, leaving 5 bases between the germline ends. This CDR3 comprises 14 residues. The CDR3 nucleotides are TGTGCCAGCAGTTACTCGAGGGCTAACTATGGCTACACCTTC. The encoded protein is CASSYSRANYGYTF.